A single sample gave rise to the 17 T cell receptor beta chains below, sequenced in a study of T cell responses to AZD1222 COVID-19 vaccine. Clones were sequenced by immunoSEQ multiplex PCR, and TCRdb holds only the in-frame ones, with some missing. Altogether around 160,000 clones are present, around 90% being singletons, with the ten largest covering 2.5% to 3%. Specimen: peripheral blood, collected on day 0 of MenACWY control vaccination. All receptors come from an adult in good health.

The V and J genes are TRBV27 and TRBJ2-2, with 11 bases aligning to TRBD1. CDR1 MNHEY and CDR2 SMNVEV come from the germline V gene (reference sequence). The length of the CDR3 is 15 residues. J lost 7 bases, V lost 3 bases, and 4 bases had no gene match. The CDR3 reads CASSLEDRGHGELFF. CDR3 nucleotide sequence: TGTGCCAGCAGTTTGGAGGACAGGGGGCACGGGGAGCTGTTTTTT.

The rearrangement joins TRBV5-8 to TRBJ2-7; unclear D gene. V was pared by 4 bases and J by 4 bases, with 9 bases between. The length of the CDR3 is 12 residues. In germline, CDR1 is SGHTS, CDR2 YDEGEE. The CDR3 bases are TGTGCCAGCAGCCTCATGGGGTACGAGCAGTACTTC. Translated, it gives CASSLMGYEQYF.

This chain connects TRBV9 to TRBJ2-2; unclear D gene. The CDR3 sequence is 14 residues long. V lost 0 bases to trimming and J lost 0 bases, with 3 bases between them. Germline-derived CDR1 and CDR2 are SGDLS and YYNGEE. CDR3 region: CASSVVPNTGELFF. The CDR3 DNA is TGTGCCAGCAGCGTAGTTCCGAACACCGGGGAGCTGTTTTTT. The entire variable domain, with the rest obtained from reference TRBV9 and TRBJ2-2, is as follows: DSGVTQTPKHLITATGQRVTLRCSPRSGDLSVYWYQQSLDQGLQFLIQYYNGEERAKGNILERFSAQQFPDLHSELNLSSLELGDSALYFCASSVVPNTGELFFGEGSRLTVL.

By frequency in the sample, this clone is medium-sized. The rearrangement links TRBV27 to TRBJ1-5; no clear D. CDR3 length: 13 amino acids. Trimming took 4 bases from V and 4 from J, leaving 8 bases between them. Germline V gene sequence: CDR1 MNHEY, CDR2 SMNVEV (reference sequence). The CDR3 region is CASSSQQNQPQHF. The CDR3, as DNA: TGTGCCAGCAGTTCACAACAGAATCAGCCCCAGCATTTT.

Only a few counts were recorded for this clone. The genes are TRBV30 and TRBJ1-3, with TRBD1 as a possible D gene (5 bases). CDR3 length equals 14 residues. Germline CDR1 is GTSNPN and CDR2 is SVGIG (reference sequence). V gave up 8 bases and J gave up 0 bases, with 14 bases separating them. The CDR3 spells CAGHSSNSGNTIYF. The CDR3 coding sequence is TGTGCCGGACATTCCTCCAACTCTGGAAACACCATATATTTT.

CDR3 DNA sequence: TGTGCCAGCAGCCCCCTCGGGGGGGTCTCCTATAATTCACCCCTCCACTTT. It encodes CASSPLGGVSYNSPLHF. This chain joins TRBV9 and TRBJ1-6; the D gene is possibly TRBD1 (5 bases). The V gene's germline CDR1 is SGDLS and CDR2 YYNGEE. This CDR3 region has 17 residues. V shed 4 bases and J shed 0 bases, with 14 bases lying between them.

V gene TRBV5-1 combines with J gene TRBJ2-7; D is possibly TRBD2 (5 bases). The V gene lost 4 bases and the J gene lost 1 base, with 21 bases spanning the gap. This CDR3 comprises 17 residues. Germline loops: CDR1 SGHRS, CDR2 YFSETQ. The CDR3 loop reads CASSPVGLAYTSYEQYF. DNA of the CDR3: TGCGCCAGCAGCCCGGTTGGGCTAGCCTATACTTCCTACGAGCAGTACTTC. Looking up the rest from reference TRBV5-1 and TRBJ2-7 gives the full variable domain: KAGVTQTPRYLIKTRGQQVTLSCSPISGHRSVSWYQQTPGQGLQFLFEYFSETQRNKGNFPGRFSGRQFSNSRSEMNVSTLELGDSALYLCASSPVGLAYTSYEQYFGPGTRLTVT.

The chain couples TRBV1 to TRBJ1-2. TRBV1 is a recognized pseudogene. The CDR3 is made up of 17 amino acids. The CDR3 here is CTSSQETEITDWDGYTF. The CDR3 DNA is TGCACCAGCAGCCAAGAGACGGAGATTACCGATTGGGATGGCTACACCTTC.

The chain joins TRBV9 to TRBJ2-1, with 9 bases matching TRBD2. This CDR3 has 15 amino acids. Looked up from germline, CDR1 is SGDLS and CDR2 is YYNGEE. V lost 0 bases to trimming and J lost 9 bases; unmatched junction nucleotides: 7. The CDR3 DNA reads as TGTGCCAGCAGCGTAGAGGTAGCGGGAGCGAGTGAGCAGTTCTTC. Its translation: CASSVEVAGASEQFF.

The rearrangement uses TRBV18 and TRBJ2-1; the D gene is possibly TRBD2 (5 bases). This CDR3 has 14 residues. Trimming took off 6 bases at V and 7 bases at J, with 16 bases between the two ends. CDR1 KGHSH and CDR2 LQKENI come from the germline V gene. CDR3 DNA sequence: TGTGCCAGCTCCCCAAACCCGACGGGGAATGAGCAGTTCTTC. As protein: CASSPNPTGNEQFF.

The V and J genes are TRBV11-3 and TRBJ1-6; tentatively, D is TRBD1 (5 bases). CDR1 and CDR2 (germline): SGHNT, YENEEA. V was pared by 5 bases and J by 7 bases, with 12 bases between. This CDR3 has 14 residues. The CDR3 reads CASSTGYRNSPLHF. DNA for the CDR3: TGTGCCAGCAGCACAGGTTACCGGAATTCACCCCTCCACTTT.

The chain has TRBV28 and TRBJ2-1, with 14 bases lining up with TRBD2. This CDR3 spans 15 amino acids. With 5 bases clipped from V and 12 bases from J, the junction kept 9 bases outside the gene matches. Germline lookup yields CDR1 MDHEN and CDR2 SYDVKM. The CDR3 DNA follows: TGTGCCAGCAGTCCCGGGACTAGCGGGAGTAGGATGCAGTTCTTC. It yields the protein CASSPGTSGSRMQFF.

The chain uses TRBV29-1 and TRBJ2-4; D is unresolved. Germline loops: CDR1 SQVTM, CDR2 ANQGSEA. The CDR3 runs 15 residues. The germline V and J ends were trimmed by 5 bases and 0 bases, with 14 bases remaining between them. The CDR3 loop is CSVIGSKVAKNIQYF. The DNA for the CDR3 is TGCAGCGTTATAGGCAGCAAAGTAGCCAAAAACATTCAGTACTTC.

This clone was observed once. This chain links TRBV4-1 with TRBJ2-2; 9 nucleotides line up with TRBD2. The CDR3 totals 20 residues. Germline CDR1 and CDR2: MGHRA and YSYEKL. J lost 1 base, V lost 4 bases, and 16 bases had no gene match. The CDR3 is CASSPLFLREGRRNTGELFF. The DNA of the CDR3 is TGCGCCAGCAGCCCCCTTTTTTTGCGGGAGGGCCGTAGGAACACCGGGGAGCTGTTTTTT.

This sequence joins TRBV7-9 and TRBJ1-1; D not resolved. This CDR3 comprises 14 residues. V was cut by 1 base and J by 7 bases, with 13 bases left in between. Germline V lookup: CDR1 SEHNR, CDR2 FQNEAQ (reference sequence). The CDR3 region has the DNA TGTGCCAGCAGCTTAGGATCGCAAGCGAGTGAAGCTTTCTTT. Translating it yields CASSLGSQASEAFF.

The chain is built from TRBV30 and TRBJ2-1; D unresolved. This CDR3 region has 14 residues. Germline lookup yields CDR1 GTSNPN and CDR2 SVGIG (reference sequence). Trimming took 0 bases from V and 3 from J, leaving 9 bases between them. CDR3 in DNA: TGTGCCTGGAGTGTACCCGCGGTCTACAATGAGCAGTTCTTC. Translated, it gives CAWSVPAVYNEQFF.

The chain uses TRBV19 and TRBJ1-2; no definite D call. V was shortened by 2 bases and J by 8 bases, with 15 bases between the two germline ends. This CDR3 comprises 14 residues. Germline CDR1 and CDR2: LNHDA and SQIVND (reference sequence). CDR3 region: CASSIPAGLLGYTF. DNA for the CDR3: TGTGCCAGTAGTATACCCGCAGGCCTCTTAGGCTACACCTTC.